The 9 T cell receptor beta chains given below trace back to one sample, sequenced in a study of human T cells and chemical hapten exposure (TCRdb year 2021). The protocol used for the library was RACE. Instrument used: NextSeq 500. TCRdb cleaned the public reads at Q25 with fastp, built clones with MiXCR and kept in-frame beta chains. For every CDR3 protein sequence, its rows merge into one entry that carries the most common genes and DNA. The sample table shows approximately 370,000 distinct CDR3 sequences, and about 5% are seen once. The leading ten clones occupy about 8.7% of the sample. Reading the label with the study, this specimen's time point is: pre-sensitization, week 0. The intended sense of this specimen's treatment or condition label: therapeutic diphenylcyclopropenone sensitization with weekly scalp DPC. This specimen consisted of whole blood, obtained in connection with sensitization to the hapten diphenylcyclopropenone (DPC). The receptors were gathered from a young woman with alopecia areata. Some clones in this sample may be carry-over from other donors' samples.

The table lists this clonotype with many counts. The chain combines TRBV29-1 with TRBJ1-1; weak D call: TRBD1 (6 bases). This CDR3 contains 14 residues. Germline V gene lookup returns CDR1 SQVTM and CDR2 ANQGSEA. Trimming left V 0 bases short and J 0 bases short, with 8 bases between. DNA for the CDR3: TGCAGCGTTGAAGAGGACAGCTTGAACACTGAAGCTTTCTTT. It translates to CSVEEDSLNTEAFF. Drawing the rest from reference TRBV29-1 and TRBJ1-1, the complete variable domain is SAVISQKPSRDICQRGTSLTIQCQVDSQVTMMFWYRQQPGQSLTLIATANQGSEATYESGFVIDKFPISRPNLTFSTLTVSNMSPEDSSIYLCSVEEDSLNTEAFFGQGTRLTVV.

This clonotype was detected ten times or more. This chain joins TRBV6-2 or TRBV6-3 and TRBJ2-3, with D hard to call. Trimming took off 9 bases at V and 5 bases at J, with 9 bases between the two ends. CDR3 length equals 11 residues. Germline CDR1 reads MNHEY; CDR2 reads SVGEGT. The CDR3: CASGWGDTQYF. The CDR3, as DNA: TGTGCCAGTGGATGGGGAGATACGCAGTATTTT.

The table lists this clonotype with a few counts. The chain is built from TRBV20-1 and TRBJ1-4, with TRBD1 as a possible D gene (5 bases). Deletions cut 3 bases from V and 5 bases from J, with 10 bases between. The CDR3 contains 13 residues. Per the germline V gene, CDR1 is DFQATT and CDR2 is SNEGSKA (reference sequence). This chain's CDR3 is CSASEAGNEKLFF. Here the CDR3 DNA reads TGCAGTGCTAGTGAGGCAGGGAATGAAAAACTGTTTTTT.

This clonotype has at least ten counts. The V gene is TRBV12-3 or TRBV12-4, the J gene TRBJ1-1; the match to TRBD1 covers 8 bases. The V and J ends lost 3 bases and 1 base, in that order; junction bases with no gene match: 1. The CDR3 is 14 amino acids. CDR3 in amino acids: CASSFQGANTEAFF. CDR3 coding DNA: TGTGCCAGCAGTTTCCAGGGGGCGAACACTGAAGCTTTCTTT.

This clonotype was counted at least ten times. The J gene is TRBJ2-7, the V gene TRBV4-2, with 7 nucleotides matching TRBD1. J was trimmed by 5 bases and V by 5 bases; bases with no gene match: 6. CDR3 length: 13 amino acids. From germline, CDR1 is LGHNA and CDR2 YNFKEQ. CDR3 loop: CASSSGQAHEQYF. DNA for the CDR3: TGTGCCAGCAGCTCAGGACAGGCCCACGAGCAGTACTTC.

This clonotype was counted a few times. The J gene is TRBJ2-5, the V gene TRBV5-1; maybe TRBD1 (7 bases). The CDR3 extends over 14 amino acids. CDR1 and CDR2 (germline): SGHRS, YFSETQ. Trimming took off 4 bases at V and 5 bases at J, with 15 bases between the two ends. CDR3 in amino acids: CASSRNRGGETQYF. CDR3 DNA sequence: TGCGCCAGCAGCCGAAACAGGGGAGGCGAGACCCAGTACTTC. The full variable domain, rest sourced from reference TRBV5-1 and TRBJ2-5, is KAGVTQTPRYLIKTRGQQVTLSCSPISGHRSVSWYQQTPGQGLQFLFEYFSETQRNKGNFPGRFSGRQFSNSRSEMNVSTLELGDSALYLCASSRNRGGETQYFGPGTRLLVL.

The chain joins TRBV4-3 to TRBJ1-4; D unresolved. With 3 bases removed from V and 4 bases from J, the gap between germline ends came to 6 bases. Germline lookup yields CDR1 LGHNA and CDR2 YSLEER. This CDR3 has 13 amino acids. CDR3 bases: TGCGCCAGCAGCCAGGGTCTTAATGAAAAACTGTTTTTT. This sequence encodes CASSQGLNEKLFF.

This clonotype was detected only a few times. The chain is built from TRBV20-1 and TRBJ2-3, with TRBD2 matching 12 bases. Germline loops: CDR1 DFQATT, CDR2 SNEGSKA (reference sequence). J lost 5 bases, V lost 3 bases, and 6 bases had no gene match. The CDR3 length is 15 residues. CDR3 in DNA: TGCAGTGCTAGGGGACTAGCGGGCACAGAAGATACGCAGTATTTT. Encoded protein: CSARGLAGTEDTQYF.

This clonotype was seen many times. The chain couples TRBV29-1 to TRBJ2-2, with 7 bases matching TRBD1. There are 15 residues in the CDR3. Germline V gene data show CDR1 as SQVTM and CDR2 as ANQGSEA. V lost 3 bases to trimming and J lost 5 bases; unmatched junction nucleotides: 9. CDR3 DNA sequence: TGCAGCGTTGAGGTGGGGGACAGTCGGACCGGGGAGCTGTTTTTT. Translation: CSVEVGDSRTGELFF.